The rows below give T cell receptor beta chains drawn from one sample of a study of patients and donors after allogeneic stem cell transplantation. Using its own MiXCR run on the RT-PCR reads, TCRdb lists one record per CDR3 protein. The sample has fewer than 500,000 distinct CDR3 sequences, 16% seen once; the top ten hold around 6.8%. Sequencing was carried out using blood, either unsorted or a sorted T cell fraction (not recorded which). These TCRs come from a human donor who was either an allogeneic HSCT recipient or a stem cell or donor lymphocyte infusion donor (not recorded which). It is not recorded whose cells these are; they may come from a transplant donor. Each CDR3 is given with its conserved first and last residue. Only part of the rows carry a size: once, few, many, or a class if the clone is expanded.

v_call clone_size cdr3_aa
TRBV27 - CASSLFGPVSYEQYF
TRBV4-1 few CASSQGGVTSGASSYNEQFF
TRBV3-1 many CASSQLGQGSTEAFF
TRBV5-1 few CASSLARGGSYEQYF
TRBV18 - CASSPVPKTTDTQYF
TRBV9 few CASSVGGLSTIYF
TRBV4-3 - CASSQGARNGYTF
TRBV20-1 many CSVRLPSETQYF
TRBV6-2/TRBV6-3 many CASSYTGTSSSTQYF
TRBV5-5 few CASSLIGAVGEKLFF
TRBV10-3 - CAISATPHNNEQFF
TRBV19 few CASSPRQGINTIYF
TRBV20-1 few CSARLADTIYF
TRBV12-3/TRBV12-4 many CASSRGGGTEAFF
TRBV6-6 - CASSYRLADTQYF
TRBV4-1 once CASSQSGTGVGELFF
TRBV5-1 - CASSHTQGTGEIQYF
TRBV30 - CASIRETYNEQFF
TRBV3-1 few CASTDRGTEAFF
TRBV7-9 few CASSSNLAGVSEQYF
TRBV20-1 - CSAWDGLNYGYTF
TRBV6-6 - CASSLDLQPQHF
TRBV12-3/TRBV12-4 few CASSSGDNGYTF
TRBV4-1 many CASSHPSDSATNEKLFF
TRBV15 many CATSRVGGAYNEQFF
TRBV7-2 - CASSLLHFVGYTF
TRBV19 - CASSIKEAEQYF
TRBV12-3/TRBV12-4 many CASRPGREGPDEQFF
TRBV12-5 few CASGPGTEAFF
TRBV20-1 - CSAGRDRGYEQYF
TRBV29-1 few CSVLPLYGTEAFF
TRBV6-2/TRBV6-3 - CASSTGAGTQYF
TRBV9 - CASSVVGGTNEKLFF
TRBV6-5 few CASSYLAANTGELFF
TRBV6-5 - CASRGVTGELFF
TRBV7-9 - CASSSPAEGMANNEQFF
TRBV5-1 - CASSLVQGAFSGNTIYF
TRBV20-1 - CSARPWTGTGGVHEQYF
TRBV7-9 few CASSLGWGGTEAFF
TRBV5-1 few CASSLAGGGTGELFF
TRBV7-2 - CASSPRLAGRQDTQYF
TRBV9 many CASSVVLDLGEQFF
TRBV12-3/TRBV12-4 - CASGPGLADFF